This TCR beta chain is drawn from a study of T cells in localized non-small cell lung cancer. Only in-frame clones appear in the TCRdb table, and some are missing; sequencing was by immunoSEQ multiplex PCR. The sample yields 25,000 or so clones, 82% seen once. This CDR3 is built from 16 residues. The germline V gene has CDR1 MNHEY and CDR2 SVGAGI. V was clipped by 0 bases and J by 5 bases, with 16 bases between them. Note on this clone: Its antigen is as yet unknown.

Study results and caveats: Heterogeneity within the tumor remains possible, as just one region underwent sequencing.

The receptor was derived from a woman aged 35 to 75 with stage I lung adenocarcinoma. The rearrangement uses TRBV6-5 and TRBJ1-1, with D maybe TRBD1 (6 bases). The sample in question was peripheral blood, obtained before any cancer treatment. CDR3 in DNA: TGTGCCAGCAGTTACTCGAGAGGGGGGAGAAGAACTGAAGCTTTCTTT. Protein sequence: CASSYSRGGRRTEAFF.